This TCR beta chain came from a study of radiotherapy plus CTLA-4 blockade in lung cancer. Study-wide points: In blood, TCR clones derived from the tumor expanded after radiotherapy plus ipilimumab.

V was cut by 4 bases and J by 1 base, with 14 bases left in between. CDR1 LGHNA and CDR2 YSLEER come from the germline V gene. This CDR3 region has 15 residues. Produced via immunoSEQ multiplex PCR; TCRdb's table is partial and in-frame only. The data show some 37,000 clones, over 55% seen once. Comments on this clone: Its target is not known.

Sequencing was performed on peripheral blood, taken from a patient treated with radiotherapy plus ipilimumab. The TCR sequence derives from a human donor with non-small cell lung cancer who had stable disease on radiotherapy plus ipilimumab. The V call is TRBV4-3, the J call TRBJ2-7; no reliable D call. The DNA for the CDR3 is TGCGCCAGCAGCCCGTCGACATCTTATTCCTACGAGCAGTACTTC. This gives the protein CASSPSTSYSYEQYF.